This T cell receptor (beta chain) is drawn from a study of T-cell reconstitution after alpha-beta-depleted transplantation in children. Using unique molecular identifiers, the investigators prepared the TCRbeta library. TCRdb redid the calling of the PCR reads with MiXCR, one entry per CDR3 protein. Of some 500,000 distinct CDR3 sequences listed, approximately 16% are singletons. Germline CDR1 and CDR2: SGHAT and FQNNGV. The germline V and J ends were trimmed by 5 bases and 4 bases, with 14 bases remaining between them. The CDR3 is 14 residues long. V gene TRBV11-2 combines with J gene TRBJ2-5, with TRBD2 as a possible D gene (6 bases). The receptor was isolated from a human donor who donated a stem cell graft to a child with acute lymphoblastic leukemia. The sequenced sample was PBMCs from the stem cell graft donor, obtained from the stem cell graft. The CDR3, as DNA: TGTGCCAGCAGCCCTTCGGGGGAAAGAGAGACCCAGTACTTC. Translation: CASSPSGERETQYF.